This is a list of T cell receptor beta chains from one sample in a study of PD-L1 blockade in urothelial cancer. Generated by immunoSEQ multiplex PCR, the TCRdb table keeps only in-frame clones and is missing some. The data show tens of thousands of clones, with around 80% seen just once and 3.5% held by the top ten. The sample consisted of PBMCs, taken around atezolizumab (anti-PD-L1) treatment. Source of these receptors: a man aged 65 to 85 with urothelial cancer. Both conserved end residues are part of each CDR3. Fields, in order: V gene, J gene, D gene, clone size, CDR3 protein, CDR3 DNA. A D gene is named only where the DNA matches it firmly. Clone size is shown for a subset of rows, as once, few, many or a class of expanded clone.

TRBV19	TRBJ2-3	-	-	CASRPQGRGSTDTQYF	TGTGCCAGTAGACCTCAGGGCCGGGGGAGCACAGATACGCAGTATTTT
TRBV6-6	TRBJ2-7	TRBD1	-	CASRLGQAYSYEQYF	TGTGCCAGCAGACTTGGACAGGCATACTCCTACGAGCAGTACTTC
TRBV28	TRBJ2-2	TRBD1	-	CASSLRTGKSKGTGELFF	TGTGCCAGCAGTTTACGGACAGGGAAGAGTAAAGGCACCGGGGAGCTGTTTTTT
TRBV5-1	TRBJ2-7	-	-	CASSFPGSGAYEQYF	TGCGCCAGCAGCTTCCCGGGTAGCGGAGCCTACGAGCAGTACTTC
TRBV28	TRBJ2-3	TRBD2	-	CASIAGGLSTDTQYF	TGTGCCAGCATAGCGGGAGGGCTAAGCACAGATACGCAGTATTTT
TRBV4-3	TRBJ2-2	-	-	CASSRLAGETTGELFF	TGCGCCAGCAGCCGATTGGCAGGGGAGACCACCGGGGAGCTGTTTTTT
TRBV6-5	TRBJ2-7	-	-	CASRLAGASLYEQYF	TGTGCCAGCAGGCTGGCGGGGGCCTCCTTGTACGAGCAGTACTTC
TRBV6-1	TRBJ2-3	-	-	CASSGGQYTDTQYF	TGTGCCAGCAGTGGGGGGCAGTACACAGATACGCAGTATTTT
TRBV7-9	TRBJ2-3	-	-	CASSLGGLRTDTQYF	TGTGCCAGCAGCCTCGGGGGTTTGCGCACAGATACGCAGTATTTT
TRBV19	TRBJ2-3	TRBD2	-	CASTPGRLAGLGDTQYF	TGTGCCAGTACGCCTGGAAGGCTAGCGGGGCTGGGGGATACGCAGTATTTT
TRBV7-2	TRBJ1-2	-	-	CASSLGGFYGYTF	TGTGCCAGCAGCTTGGGGGGATTTTATGGCTACACCTTC
TRBV6-5	TRBJ2-7	TRBD2	few	CASSYSRGLDQYEQYF	TGTGCCAGCAGTTACTCGAGGGGACTAGACCAATACGAGCAGTACTTC
TRBV4-1	TRBJ2-1	TRBD2	-	CASSQEGSGRINEQFF	TGCGCCAGCAGCCAAGAAGGTAGCGGGAGGATCAATGAGCAGTTCTTC
TRBV19	TRBJ2-3	TRBD2	few	CASSPSGSSTDTQYF	TGTGCCAGTAGCCCAAGCGGGAGTAGCACAGATACGCAGTATTTT
TRBV4-1	TRBJ1-2	-	few	CASSQVTGLDGYTF	TGCGCCAGCAGCCAAGTTACAGGCCTCGATGGCTACACCTTC
TRBV30	TRBJ2-3	TRBD2	few	CAWSRSGGTDTQYF	TGTGCCTGGAGTAGGTCGGGGGGGACAGATACGCAGTATTTT